Following are 26 T cell receptor beta chains from one sample sequenced in a study of early T cells in non-severe SARS-CoV-2 infection. One entry per CDR3 protein results from TCRdb running MiXCR on the 5' RACE reads. The sample holds about 64,000 distinct CDR3 sequences, over 10% seen once. Specimen: whole blood, collected at baseline. These receptors originate from an adult who was a healthcare worker with PCR-confirmed SARS-CoV-2 infection or an uninfected control (not recorded which).

The CDR3 reads CATHVGGTEAFF. CDR3 in DNA: TGTGCCACTCATGTGGGGGGGACTGAAGCTTTCTTT. The chain recombines TRBV27 with TRBJ1-1, with a possible D match to TRBD1 (5 bases). CDR3 size: 12 residues. Between the trimmed V and J ends, which lost 10 bases and 5 bases, there was a span of 14 bases. The germline V gene has CDR1 MNHEY and CDR2 SMNVEV (reference sequence).

The sample holds many counts of this clonotype. This chain joins TRBV6-1 and TRBJ1-6; no reliable D call. Germline V gene sequence: CDR1 MNHNS, CDR2 SASEGT. V shed 10 bases and J shed 8 bases, with 15 bases lying between them. The CDR3 has 13 amino acids. DNA of the CDR3: TGTGCCACTCGGACTCTTGGGGATTCACCCCTCCACTTT. Translated: CATRTLGDSPLHF.

This clonotype was observed a handful of times. V is TRBV6-5 and J is TRBJ1-4; no definite D call. CDR1 MNHEY and CDR2 SVGAGI come from the germline V gene. This CDR3 region has 12 residues. V dropped 4 bases and J dropped 8 bases, with 8 bases sitting between them. The CDR3: CASSWDREKLFF. In nucleotides, the CDR3 is TGTGCCAGCAGTTGGGATAGAGAAAAACTGTTTTTT.

The V and J genes are TRBV18 and TRBJ2-2; D call uncertain. Trimming cost V 5 bases and J 0 bases, with 1 base left between them. Germline V lookup: CDR1 KGHSH, CDR2 LQKENI. CDR3 length: 12 residues. The CDR3 DNA sequence: TGTGCCAGCTCAACGAACACCGGGGAGCTGTTTTTT. Translating it yields CASSTNTGELFF.

This clonotype was seen only a few times. The chain couples TRBV6-6 to TRBJ2-7; 9 bases are a match to TRBD1. The ends lost 2 bases at V and 6 bases at J; junction bases unmatched: 5. Germline-derived CDR1 and CDR2 are MNHNY and SVGAGI (reference sequence). This CDR3 has 14 residues. In DNA, the CDR3 is TGTGCCAGCAGTTACAGTGACAGGGGGTCCGAGCAGTACTTC. It translates to CASSYSDRGSEQYF.

This clonotype was observed a handful of times. V and J are TRBV29-1 and TRBJ1-3; unclear D gene. Per germline, CDR1 SQVTM and CDR2 ANQGSEA. Deletions cut 3 bases from V and 8 bases from J, with 8 bases between. The CDR3 runs to 11 residues. The CDR3 is CSVEFGDTIYF. The CDR3 DNA is TGCAGCGTTGAGTTTGGGGACACCATATATTTT.

The chain carries TRBV29-1 and TRBJ1-1; 9 nucleotides line up with TRBD1. J gave up 1 base and V 6 bases, and 6 bases lay outside the gene matches. Per the germline V gene, CDR1 is SQVTM and CDR2 is ANQGSEA. CDR3 size: 14 residues. CDR3 sequence reads: CSVSGTGTNTEAFF. The CDR3, as DNA: TGCAGCGTGTCCGGGACAGGGACGAACACTGAAGCTTTCTTT.

The table lists this clonotype with a few counts. The junction departs from the called germline gene at one end, perhaps through a read error. The CDR3 DNA reads TGTGCCAGCAGCCGCAGAGGAGCGGGAGGCTTCAATGAACAGTTCTTC. This sequence encodes CASSRRGAGGFNEQFF. This chain joins TRBV28 and TRBJ2-1; 9 nucleotides agree with TRBD2. The CDR3 consists of 16 residues. The germline V gene encodes CDR1 MDHEN and CDR2 SYDVKM.

V and J are TRBV5-1 and TRBJ2-5; TRBD1 matches at 10 bases. Germline CDR1 SGHRS, CDR2 YFSETQ. Trimming cost V 4 bases and J 3 bases; bases outside gene matches: 3. The CDR3 sequence is 14 residues long. CDR3 residues: CASSRDRGKETQYF. The CDR3 DNA reads as TGCGCCAGCAGCCGGGACAGGGGAAAAGAGACCCAGTACTTC.

Only a few counts were recorded for this clonotype. This rearrangement joins TRBV4-3 to TRBJ2-3, with 8 bases fitting TRBD2. Germline V gene lookup returns CDR1 LGHNA and CDR2 YSLEER. The CDR3 contains 14 residues. With V trimmed by 4 bases and J by 3 bases, 3 bases remained unmatched. CDR3 DNA sequence: TGCGCCAGCAGCCCCGGACTAGCAACAGATACGCAGTATTTT. Translated, it gives CASSPGLATDTQYF.

This clonotype was observed a handful of times. The genes are TRBV5-1 and TRBJ2-2; 7 nucleotides align to TRBD1. Trimming took 6 bases from V and 4 from J; bases not matched to a gene: 12. This CDR3 comprises 16 residues. From germline, CDR1 is SGHRS and CDR2 YFSETQ. The CDR3 region is CASTLGTVSGTGELFF. As DNA, the CDR3 is TGCGCCAGCACCCTGGGGACAGTGAGTGGCACCGGGGAGCTGTTTTTT. The entire variable domain, with the rest obtained from reference TRBV5-1 and TRBJ2-2, is as follows: KAGVTQTPRYLIKTRGQQVTLSCSPISGHRSVSWYQQTPGQGLQFLFEYFSETQRNKGNFPGRFSGRQFSNSRSEMNVSTLELGDSALYLCASTLGTVSGTGELFFGEGSRLTVL.

This clonotype was observed a few times. The chain is built from TRBV27 and TRBJ2-1, with 9 bases that match TRBD2. V was pared by 3 bases and J by 8 bases, with 8 bases of the junction left unmatched. This CDR3 has 15 amino acids. The germline gives CDR1 MNHEY, CDR2 SMNVEV (reference sequence). The CDR3 region has the DNA TGTGCCAGCAGTTTGTCGGCTAGCGGGACCGATGAGCAGTTCTTC. Translation gives CASSLSASGTDEQFF.

This clonotype has ten or more counts. The V call is TRBV6-2 or TRBV6-3, the J call TRBJ2-7; TRBD2 might be the D (5 bases). The CDR3 sequence is 11 residues long. V lost 5 bases and J lost 8, with 10 bases in between. The germline V gene encodes CDR1 MNHEY and CDR2 SVGEGT. The CDR3 reads CASSRGYQQYF. DNA of the CDR3: TGTGCCAGCAGTCGGGGATATCAGCAGTACTTC.

The chain combines TRBV18 with TRBJ1-5; TRBD1 is a possible D gene (5 bases). The CDR3 runs 15 residues. V dropped 4 bases and J dropped 0 bases, with 10 bases sitting between them. Germline CDR1 is KGHSH and CDR2 is LQKENI. CDR3: CASSRGTDSNQPQHF. CDR3 DNA sequence: TGTGCCAGCTCACGGGGGACGGATAGCAATCAGCCCCAGCATTTT.

This clonotype was found many times. The rearrangement links TRBV7-2 to TRBJ2-3; D might be TRBD2 (6 bases). In germline, CDR1 is SGHTA, CDR2 FQGNSA. The ends were cut back, 4 bases at V and 4 bases at J, with 12 bases in the middle. The CDR3 is 14 residues long. The DNA for the CDR3 is TGTGCCAGCAGCTCCGTCGGAGGGGCAGATACGCAGTATTTT. Translation gives CASSSVGGADTQYF.

The chain has TRBV29-1 and TRBJ2-2; no clear D. This CDR3 region has 10 residues. From germline, CDR1 is SQVTM and CDR2 ANQGSEA. Trimming stripped 4 bases from V and 6 bases from J, with 3 bases between. The DNA for the CDR3 is TGCAGCGTTGCCGCCGGGGAGCTGTTTTTT. Translating it yields CSVAAGELFF.

The sample holds many counts of this clonotype. This chain connects TRBV18 to TRBJ1-3; possible D gene TRBD1, 6 bases. The CDR3 runs 15 residues. CDR1 and CDR2 (germline): KGHSH, LQKENI. The V end was cut by 4 bases, the J end by 0 bases, with 10 bases between. CDR3: CASSLGQDSGNTIYF. The CDR3 bases are TGTGCCAGCTCACTGGGACAAGACTCTGGAAACACCATATATTTT.

This clonotype was counted between two and nine times. V usage is TRBV20-1 and J usage is TRBJ2-3; TRBD2 matches at 7 bases. Losses at the gene ends were 3 bases for V and 8 bases for J; bases not matched to a gene: 14. The germline V gene encodes CDR1 DFQATT and CDR2 SNEGSKA (reference sequence). This CDR3 has 15 residues. CDR3 amino acids: CSASPRVRELGTQYF. The CDR3 region has the DNA TGCAGTGCTAGCCCTCGCGTGCGGGAGTTGGGTACGCAGTATTTT.

This clonotype was counted ten times or more. The rearrangement joins TRBV27 to TRBJ1-1; a possible D gene is TRBD1 (6 bases). The germline V and J ends were trimmed by 7 bases and 1 base, with 13 bases remaining between them. The CDR3 contains 14 residues. From germline, CDR1 is MNHEY and CDR2 SMNVEV (reference sequence). CDR3 nucleotide sequence: TGTGCCAGCACAGCGTGGGGGCCGAACACTGAAGCTTTCTTT. Residues: CASTAWGPNTEAFF.

The chain combines TRBV24-1 with TRBJ2-5; 10 nucleotides align to TRBD1. V lost 4 bases, J lost 7 bases, and 11 bases stayed unmatched. From germline, CDR1 is KGHDR and CDR2 SFDVKD. This CDR3 contains 16 residues. The CDR3 is CATSEPGQGQGGTQYF. The CDR3 bases are TGTGCCACCAGTGAACCGGGACAGGGGCAAGGGGGGACCCAGTACTTC.

The rearrangement joins TRBV7-6 to TRBJ2-1, with TRBD2 matching over 11 bases. CDR3 length equals 15 residues. Germline trimming cut 3 bases from V and 4 bases from J; bases unmatched to any gene: 2. In germline, CDR1 is SGHVS, CDR2 FNYEAQ. The CDR3 loop reads CASSFSSGGYNEQFF. In DNA form, the CDR3 reads TGTGCCAGCAGCTTCTCTAGCGGGGGGTACAATGAGCAGTTCTTC. Complete variable domain (other parts from reference TRBV7-6 and TRBJ2-1): GAGVSQSPRYKVTKRGQDVALRCDPISGHVSLYWYRQALGQGPEFLTYFNYEAQQDKSGLPNDRFSAERPEGSISTLTIQRTEQRDSAMYRCASSFSSGGYNEQFFGPGTRLTVL.

This clonotype was detected ten times or more. The chain recombines TRBV10-3 with TRBJ2-5; TRBD1 might be the D (5 bases). The CDR3 spans 13 residues. CDR1 is ENHRY, CDR2 SYGVKD, per germline. V was shortened by 3 bases and J by 1 base, with 6 bases between the two germline ends. CDR3 loop: CAISERGQETQYF. In DNA form, the CDR3 reads TGTGCCATCAGTGAAAGGGGCCAAGAGACCCAGTACTTC.

The rearrangement uses TRBV7-9 and TRBJ2-7; no definite D call. Deletions cut 5 bases from V and 2 bases from J, with 22 bases between. In germline, CDR1 is SEHNR, CDR2 FQNEAQ (reference sequence). This CDR3 comprises 17 residues. In DNA form, the CDR3 reads TGTGCCAGCAGCCCGTATACCACAGTGGACCTCACCTACGAGCAGTACTTC. As protein: CASSPYTTVDLTYEQYF.

At least ten counts were recorded for this clonotype. The chain uses TRBV13 and TRBJ2-5, with TRBD2 matching over 8 bases. The germline gives CDR1 PRHDT, CDR2 FYEKMQ (reference sequence). This CDR3 has 17 amino acids. Unmatched junction bases numbered 10, after V lost 3 bases and J lost 1 base. The DNA for the CDR3 is TGTGCCAGCAGCTTGCGCGGGAGGATCCTAACCCAAGAGACCCAGTACTTC. This gives the protein CASSLRGRILTQETQYF. Complete variable domain (other parts from reference TRBV13 and TRBJ2-5): AAGVIQSPRHLIKEKRETATLKCYPIPRHDTVYWYQQGPGQDPQFLISFYEKMQSDKGSIPDRFSAQQFSDYHSELNMSSLELGDSALYFCASSLRGRILTQETQYFGPGTRLLVL.

This chain connects TRBV7-8 to TRBJ2-3, with D perhaps TRBD2 (5 bases). The CDR3 sequence is 15 residues long. CDR1 and CDR2 (germline): SGHVS, FQNEAQ. The V gene lost 5 bases and the J gene lost 2 bases, with 14 bases spanning the gap. The DNA of the CDR3 is TGTGCCAGCAGCCCGAGGGCACTAACCACAGATACGCAGTATTTT. This sequence encodes CASSPRALTTDTQYF.

The V call is TRBV7-2, the J call TRBJ1-2; unclear D gene. Germline CDR1 reads SGHTA; CDR2 reads FQGNSA. V was clipped by 0 bases and J by 4 bases, with 9 bases between them. This CDR3 region has 14 residues. CDR3 amino acids: CASSLALGAYGYTF. CDR3 nucleotide sequence: TGTGCCAGCAGCTTAGCTCTCGGAGCCTATGGCTACACCTTC.